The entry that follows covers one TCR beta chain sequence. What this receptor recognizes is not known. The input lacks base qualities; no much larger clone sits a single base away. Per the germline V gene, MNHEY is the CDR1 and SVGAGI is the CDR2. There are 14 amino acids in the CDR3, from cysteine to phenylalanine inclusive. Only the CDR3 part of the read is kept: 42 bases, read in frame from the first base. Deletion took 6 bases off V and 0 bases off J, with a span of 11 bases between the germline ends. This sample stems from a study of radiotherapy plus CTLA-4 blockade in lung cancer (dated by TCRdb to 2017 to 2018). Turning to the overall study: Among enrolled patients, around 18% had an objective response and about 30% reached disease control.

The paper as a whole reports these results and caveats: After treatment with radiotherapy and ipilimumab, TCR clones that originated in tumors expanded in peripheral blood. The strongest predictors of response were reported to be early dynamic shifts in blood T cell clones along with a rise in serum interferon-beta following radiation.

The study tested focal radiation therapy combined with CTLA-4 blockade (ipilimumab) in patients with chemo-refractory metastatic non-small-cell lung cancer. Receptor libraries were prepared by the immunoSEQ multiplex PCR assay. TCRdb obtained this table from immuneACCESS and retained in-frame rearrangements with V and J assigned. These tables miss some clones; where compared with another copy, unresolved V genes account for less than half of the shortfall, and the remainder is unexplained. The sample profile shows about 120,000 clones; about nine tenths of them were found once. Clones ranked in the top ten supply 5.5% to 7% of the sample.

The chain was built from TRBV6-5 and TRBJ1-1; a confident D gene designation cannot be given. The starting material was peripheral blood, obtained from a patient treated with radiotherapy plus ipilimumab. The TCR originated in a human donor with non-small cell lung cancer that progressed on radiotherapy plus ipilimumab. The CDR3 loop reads CASSHRDMNTEAFF. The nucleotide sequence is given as TGTGCCAGCAGCCACCGAGATATGAACACTGAAGCTTTCTTT.